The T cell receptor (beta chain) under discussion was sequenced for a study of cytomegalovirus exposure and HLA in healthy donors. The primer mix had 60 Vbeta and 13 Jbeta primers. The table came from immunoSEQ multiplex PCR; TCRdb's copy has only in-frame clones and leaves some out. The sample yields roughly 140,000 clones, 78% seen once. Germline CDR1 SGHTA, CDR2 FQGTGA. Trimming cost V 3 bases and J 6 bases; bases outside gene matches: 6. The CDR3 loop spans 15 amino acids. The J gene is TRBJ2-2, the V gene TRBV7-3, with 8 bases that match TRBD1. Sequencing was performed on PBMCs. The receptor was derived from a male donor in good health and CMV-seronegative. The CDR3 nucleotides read TGTGCCAGCAGCTTCGACAGGGGACGGGCCGGGGAGCTGTTTTTT. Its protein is CASSFDRGRAGELFF.